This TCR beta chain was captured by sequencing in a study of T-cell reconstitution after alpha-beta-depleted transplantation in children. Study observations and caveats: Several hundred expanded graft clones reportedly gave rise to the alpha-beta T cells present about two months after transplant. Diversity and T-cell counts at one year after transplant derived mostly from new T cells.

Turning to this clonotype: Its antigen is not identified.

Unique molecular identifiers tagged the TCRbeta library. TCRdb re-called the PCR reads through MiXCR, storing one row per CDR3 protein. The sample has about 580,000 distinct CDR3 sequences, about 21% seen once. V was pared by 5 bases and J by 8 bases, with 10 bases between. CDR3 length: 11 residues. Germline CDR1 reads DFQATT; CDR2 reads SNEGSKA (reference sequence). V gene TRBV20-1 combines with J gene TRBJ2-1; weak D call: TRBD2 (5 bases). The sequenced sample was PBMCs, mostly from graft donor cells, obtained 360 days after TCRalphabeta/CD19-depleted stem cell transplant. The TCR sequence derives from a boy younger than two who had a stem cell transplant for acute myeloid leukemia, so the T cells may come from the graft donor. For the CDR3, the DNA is TGCAGTGCTCCTGAGGGCGATGAGCAGTTCTTC. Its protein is CSAPEGDEQFF.